This T cell receptor beta chain originates from a study of T cells in Graves' hyperthyroidism and ophthalmopathy. This clonotype appeared many times. The target antigen is unknown. Amplification of TCR beta CDR3 regions used RNA as the template. TCR CDR3 underwent first-round RT-PCR with the HTBI primer set. Each CDR3 protein gets one entry after TCRdb re-called the multiplex PCR reads with MiXCR. This sample has around 350,000 distinct CDR3 sequences; 15% to 20% occur once, and the top ten carry about 3.7%. Study-wide results and caveats: A 13 V-J model separated ophthalmopathy from stable hyperthyroidism.

PBMCs stemmed from more than 7.5 ml fresh peripheral blood. The CDR3 covers 15 residues. V shed 2 bases and J 0 bases; nucleotides not matched to a gene: 4. CDR1 SNHLY and CDR2 FYNNEI come from the germline V gene. The chain is built from TRBV2 and TRBJ2-7; TRBD2 aligns across 7 bases. The TCR originated in a woman under 30 with Graves' hyperthyroidism. The sample taken for sequencing was blood. DNA for the CDR3: TGTGCCAGCAGTGAACTAGCGGCAAGCTCCTACGAGCAGTACTTC. Translated: CASSELAASSYEQYF.